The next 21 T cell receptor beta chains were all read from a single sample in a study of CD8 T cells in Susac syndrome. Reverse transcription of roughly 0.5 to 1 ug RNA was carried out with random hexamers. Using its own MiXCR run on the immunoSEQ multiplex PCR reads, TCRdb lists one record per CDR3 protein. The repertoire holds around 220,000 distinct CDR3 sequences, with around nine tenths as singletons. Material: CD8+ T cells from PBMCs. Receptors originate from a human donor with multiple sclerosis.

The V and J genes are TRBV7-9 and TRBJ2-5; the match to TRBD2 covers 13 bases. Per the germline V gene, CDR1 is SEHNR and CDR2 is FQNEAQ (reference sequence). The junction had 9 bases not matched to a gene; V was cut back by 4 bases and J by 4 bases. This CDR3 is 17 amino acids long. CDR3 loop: CASSSRTSGSRGETQYF. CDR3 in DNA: TGTGCCAGCAGCTCTCGGACTAGCGGGAGTCGGGGAGAGACCCAGTACTTC.

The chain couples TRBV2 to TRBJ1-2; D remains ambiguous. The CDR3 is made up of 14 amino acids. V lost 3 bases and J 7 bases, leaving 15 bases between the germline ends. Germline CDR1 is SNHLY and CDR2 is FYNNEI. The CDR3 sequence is CASSEAGSGGGYTF. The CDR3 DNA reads TGTGCCAGCAGTGAGGCGGGGTCCGGTGGTGGCTACACCTTC.

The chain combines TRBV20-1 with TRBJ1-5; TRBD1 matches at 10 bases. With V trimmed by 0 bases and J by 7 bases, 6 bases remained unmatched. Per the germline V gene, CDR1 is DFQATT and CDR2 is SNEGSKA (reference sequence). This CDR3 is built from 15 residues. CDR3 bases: TGCAGTGCTAGAGATGACAGGGGGCAAGGACAGCCCCAGCATTTT. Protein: CSARDDRGQGQPQHF.

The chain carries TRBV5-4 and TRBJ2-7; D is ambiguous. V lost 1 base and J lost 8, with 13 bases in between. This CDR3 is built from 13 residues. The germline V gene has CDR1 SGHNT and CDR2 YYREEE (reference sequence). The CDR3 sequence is CASSLYLSGKQYF. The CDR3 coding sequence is TGTGCCAGCAGCTTGTATTTATCTGGGAAGCAGTACTTC.

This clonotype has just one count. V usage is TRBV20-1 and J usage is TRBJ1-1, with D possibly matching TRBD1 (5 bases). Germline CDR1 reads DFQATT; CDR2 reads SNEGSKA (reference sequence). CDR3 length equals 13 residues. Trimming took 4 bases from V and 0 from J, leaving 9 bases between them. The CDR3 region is CSAITGVNTEAFF. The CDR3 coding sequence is TGCAGTGCTATTACAGGAGTGAACACTGAAGCTTTCTTT.

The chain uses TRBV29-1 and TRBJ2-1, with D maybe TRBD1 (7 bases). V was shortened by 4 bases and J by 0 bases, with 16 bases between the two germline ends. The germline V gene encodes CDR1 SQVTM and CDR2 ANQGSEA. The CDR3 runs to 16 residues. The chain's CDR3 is CSVGGEQGSSYNEQFF. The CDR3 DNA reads TGCAGCGTTGGGGGGGAACAGGGGAGCTCCTACAATGAGCAGTTCTTC.

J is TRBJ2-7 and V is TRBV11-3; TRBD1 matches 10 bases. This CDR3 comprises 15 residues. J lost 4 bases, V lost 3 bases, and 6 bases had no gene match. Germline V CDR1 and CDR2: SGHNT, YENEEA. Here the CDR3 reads CASSLGDRGFYEQYF. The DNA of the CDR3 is TGTGCCAGCAGCTTGGGGGACAGGGGTTTTTACGAGCAGTACTTC.

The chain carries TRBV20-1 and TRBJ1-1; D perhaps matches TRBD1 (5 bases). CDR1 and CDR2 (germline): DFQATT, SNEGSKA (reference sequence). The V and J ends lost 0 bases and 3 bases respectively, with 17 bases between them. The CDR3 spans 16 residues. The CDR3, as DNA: TGCAGTGCTAGAGATTTGGGTGGGGGGATACACACTGAAGCTTTCTTT. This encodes CSARDLGGGIHTEAFF.

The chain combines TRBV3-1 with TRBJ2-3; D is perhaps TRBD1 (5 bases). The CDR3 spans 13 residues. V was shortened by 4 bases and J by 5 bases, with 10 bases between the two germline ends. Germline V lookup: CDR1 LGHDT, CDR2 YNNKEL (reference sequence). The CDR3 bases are TGTGCCAGCAGCCCTTCCAGGGTAGATACGCAGTATTTT. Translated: CASSPSRVDTQYF.

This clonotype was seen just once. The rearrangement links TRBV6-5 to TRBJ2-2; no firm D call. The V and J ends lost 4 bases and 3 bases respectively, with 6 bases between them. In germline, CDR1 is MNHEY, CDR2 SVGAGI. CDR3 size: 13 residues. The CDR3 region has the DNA TGTGCCAGCAGTTGGTCAGACACCGGGGAGCTGTTTTTT. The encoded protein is CASSWSDTGELFF.

The CDR3 region is CASSQAPALPPLHF. CDR3 in DNA: TGCGCCAGCAGCCAAGCCCCAGCTCTCCCACCCCTCCACTTT. The chain has TRBV4-3 and TRBJ1-6, with D uncertain. The CDR3 loop spans 14 amino acids. With 1 base removed from V and 11 bases from J, the gap between germline ends came to 12 bases. CDR1 and CDR2 from the germline V gene are LGHNA and YSLEER.

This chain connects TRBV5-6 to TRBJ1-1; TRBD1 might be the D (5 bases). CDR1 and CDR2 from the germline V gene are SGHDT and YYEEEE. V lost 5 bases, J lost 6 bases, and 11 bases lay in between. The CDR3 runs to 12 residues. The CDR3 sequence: CASRRGFAEAFF. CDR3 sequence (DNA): TGTGCCAGCAGACGGGGGTTTGCTGAAGCTTTCTTT.

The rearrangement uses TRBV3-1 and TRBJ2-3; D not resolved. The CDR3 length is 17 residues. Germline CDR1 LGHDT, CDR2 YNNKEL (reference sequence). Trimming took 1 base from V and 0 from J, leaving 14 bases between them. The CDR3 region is CASSQVFGGSSTDTQYF. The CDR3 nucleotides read TGTGCCAGCAGCCAAGTTTTCGGCGGTTCTAGCACAGATACGCAGTATTTT.

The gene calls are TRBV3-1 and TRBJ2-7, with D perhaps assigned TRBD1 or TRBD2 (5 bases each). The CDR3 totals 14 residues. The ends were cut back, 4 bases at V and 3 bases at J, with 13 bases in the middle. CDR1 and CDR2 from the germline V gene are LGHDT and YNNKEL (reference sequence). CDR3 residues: CASSPGTGFYEQYF. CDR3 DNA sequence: TGTGCCAGCAGCCCGGGGACGGGATTCTACGAGCAGTACTTC.

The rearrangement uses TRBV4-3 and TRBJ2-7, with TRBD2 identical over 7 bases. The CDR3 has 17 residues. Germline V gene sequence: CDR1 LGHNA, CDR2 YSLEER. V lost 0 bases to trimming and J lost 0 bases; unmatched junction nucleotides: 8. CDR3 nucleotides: TGCGCCAGCAGCCAAGACCCCGCGGGAGTAAGCTCCTACGAGCAGTACTTC. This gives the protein CASSQDPAGVSSYEQYF.

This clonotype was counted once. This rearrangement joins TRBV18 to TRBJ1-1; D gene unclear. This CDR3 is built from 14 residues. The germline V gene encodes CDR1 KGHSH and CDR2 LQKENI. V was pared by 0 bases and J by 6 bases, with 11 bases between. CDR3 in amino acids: CASSPPAGIAEAFF. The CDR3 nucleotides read TGTGCCAGCTCACCACCTGCGGGAATTGCTGAAGCTTTCTTT.

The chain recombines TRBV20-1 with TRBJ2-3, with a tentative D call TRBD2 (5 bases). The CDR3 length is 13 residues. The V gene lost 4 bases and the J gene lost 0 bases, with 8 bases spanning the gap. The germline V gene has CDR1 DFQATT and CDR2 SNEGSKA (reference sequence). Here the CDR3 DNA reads TGCAGTGCTATCGGGATCAGCACAGATACGCAGTATTTT. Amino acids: CSAIGISTDTQYF.

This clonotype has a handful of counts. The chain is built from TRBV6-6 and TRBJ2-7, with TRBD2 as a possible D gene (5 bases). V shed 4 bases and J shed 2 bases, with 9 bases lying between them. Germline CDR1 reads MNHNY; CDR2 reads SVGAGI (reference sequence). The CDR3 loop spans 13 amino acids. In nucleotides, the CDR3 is TGTGCCAGCAGTTCCGGGGATGCCTACGAGCAGTACTTC. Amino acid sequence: CASSSGDAYEQYF.

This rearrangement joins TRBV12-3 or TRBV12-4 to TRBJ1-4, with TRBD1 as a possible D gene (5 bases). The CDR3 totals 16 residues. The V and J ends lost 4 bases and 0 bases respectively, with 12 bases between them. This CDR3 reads CASSWGIPSTNEKLFF. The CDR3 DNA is TGTGCCAGCAGTTGGGGGATTCCCTCAACTAATGAAAAACTGTTTTTT.

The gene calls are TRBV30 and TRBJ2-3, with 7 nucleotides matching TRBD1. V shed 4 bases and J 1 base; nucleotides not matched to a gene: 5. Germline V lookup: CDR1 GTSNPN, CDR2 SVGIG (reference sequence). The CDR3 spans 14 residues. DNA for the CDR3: TGTGCCTGGATGACCGGGACAGGCACAGATACGCAGTATTTT. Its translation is CAWMTGTGTDTQYF.

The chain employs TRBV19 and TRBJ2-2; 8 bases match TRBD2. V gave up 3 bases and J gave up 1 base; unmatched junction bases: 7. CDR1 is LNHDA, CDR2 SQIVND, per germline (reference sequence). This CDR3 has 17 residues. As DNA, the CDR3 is TGTGCCAGTAGTATGTGGAGCGGGAGTGGGAACACCGGGGAGCTGTTTTTT. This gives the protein CASSMWSGSGNTGELFF.